Listed here are 21 T cell receptor beta chains from one sample, sequenced in a study of human T cells and chemical hapten exposure. One entry per CDR3 protein, called by TCRdb with MiXCR from the RACE reads. This table has some 42,000 distinct CDR3 sequences, approximately 9% appearing once. Specified time point: patch test 2, 6 weeks after DPC sensitization. The treatment was: therapeutic diphenylcyclopropenone sensitization with weekly scalp DPC. Source: whole blood, taken in connection with sensitization to the hapten diphenylcyclopropenone (DPC). The receptors come from a woman in her 40s with alopecia areata. Some clones in this sample may be carry-over from other donors' samples.

V and J are TRBV29-1 and TRBJ1-2; 9 bases map to TRBD1. The CDR3 consists of 13 residues. The V and J ends lost 2 bases and 7 bases, in that order; junction bases with no gene match: 5. Germline V CDR1 and CDR2: SQVTM, ANQGSEA. CDR3 DNA: TGCAGCGTTGAAACGGGACAGGGAAGTGGCTACACCTTC. Translated, it gives CSVETGQGSGYTF.

Many counts were recorded for this clonotype. The gene calls are TRBV3-1 and TRBJ2-5; perhaps D is TRBD1 or TRBD2 (5 bases each). From germline, CDR1 is LGHDT and CDR2 YNNKEL (reference sequence). Trimming removed 0 bases at V and 2 bases at J, with 16 bases between. The length of the CDR3 is 17 residues. The CDR3 DNA reads TGTGCCAGCAGCCAAGATAGTAAGGGACCGAAACAAGAGACCCAGTACTTC. Amino acids: CASSQDSKGPKQETQYF.

This clonotype has a count of ten or more. The chain is built from TRBV20-1 and TRBJ2-3, with a possible D match to TRBD1 (6 bases). Germline CDR1 reads DFQATT; CDR2 reads SNEGSKA (reference sequence). The CDR3 is 13 amino acids. V was clipped by 8 bases and J by 4 bases, with 16 bases between them. The CDR3 spells CSPAAGASDTQYF. Here the CDR3 DNA reads TGCAGTCCCGCGGCAGGGGCGTCAGATACGCAGTATTTT.

This clonotype was picked up many times. V is TRBV5-6 and J is TRBJ2-3; TRBD2 is a possible D gene (7 bases). The V gene lost 4 bases and the J gene lost 2 bases, with 11 bases spanning the gap. This CDR3 is 14 amino acids long. Germline values: CDR1 SGHDT, CDR2 YYEEEE. CDR3 in amino acids: CASSPGGPTDTQYF. The CDR3 DNA sequence: TGTGCCAGCAGCCCCGGGGGGCCCACAGATACGCAGTATTTT. Full variable domain (missing parts from reference TRBV5-6 and TRBJ2-3): DAGVTQSPTHLIKTRGQQVTLRCSPKSGHDTVSWYQQALGQGPQFIFQYYEEEERQRGNFPDRFSGHQFPNYSSELNVNALLLGDSALYLCASSPGGPTDTQYFGPGTRLTVL.

This clonotype was counted at least ten times. The V gene is TRBV20-1, the J gene TRBJ1-6, with D perhaps matching TRBD1 (6 bases). Germline V CDR1 and CDR2: DFQATT, SNEGSKA (reference sequence). The length of the CDR3 is 18 residues. Trimming shortened V by 0 bases and J by 7 bases, and 22 bases separated the two germline ends. CDR3 coding DNA: TGCAGTGCTAGAGATTCCCCATTAGGGGGAATGGGGAATTCACCCCTCCACTTT. It specifies CSARDSPLGGMGNSPLHF.

The V call is TRBV7-2, the J call TRBJ2-5; 8 bases are a match to TRBD1. In germline, CDR1 is SGHTA, CDR2 FQGNSA. The CDR3 extends over 13 amino acids. V dropped 5 bases and J dropped 5; count of bases not matched to a gene: 4. The CDR3 here is CASSPGQGETQYF. The DNA for the CDR3 is TGTGCCAGCAGCCCCGGACAGGGCGAGACCCAGTACTTC.

This clonotype was detected ten times or more. J is TRBJ1-1 and V is TRBV6-2 or TRBV6-3; the D gene is possibly TRBD1 (5 bases). The CDR3 sequence is 14 residues long. Per the germline V gene, CDR1 is MNHEY and CDR2 is SVGEGT. Trimming pared 2 bases from V and 3 bases from J, leaving 10 bases between. In DNA form, the CDR3 reads TGTGCCAGCAGTTACCCAGGGAGTTACACTGAAGCTTTCTTT. It specifies CASSYPGSYTEAFF.

This clonotype was counted many times. The rearrangement links TRBV2 to TRBJ1-1; no clear D. Germline CDR1 SNHLY, CDR2 FYNNEI. V lost 1 base to trimming and J lost 1 base, with 7 bases between them. There are 14 residues in the CDR3. CDR3 DNA sequence: TGTGCCAGCAGTGAAGTGCTACAGAACACTGAAGCTTTCTTT. Encoded protein: CASSEVLQNTEAFF.

In this sample, this clonotype turned up many times. J is TRBJ2-1 and V is TRBV6-5, with 8 bases that match TRBD2. V lost 4 bases, J lost 3 bases, and 5 bases stayed unmatched. Germline CDR1 and CDR2: MNHEY and SVGAGI. This CDR3 spans 15 amino acids. The CDR3 sequence is CASSLAGPVYNEQFF. The CDR3, as DNA: TGTGCCAGCAGTTTAGCGGGGCCCGTCTACAATGAGCAGTTCTTC.

This clonotype showed up many times. The gene calls are TRBV5-5 and TRBJ2-2; 9 bases are a match to TRBD2. V was pared by 2 bases and J by 1 base, with 9 bases of the junction left unmatched. The CDR3 runs to 18 residues. Germline CDR1 SGHKS, CDR2 YYEKEE (reference sequence). The CDR3 DNA reads as TGTGCCAGCAGCTTAGTAAGCGGGGGGCCGAAGAACACCGGGGAGCTGTTTTTT. It codes for CASSLVSGGPKNTGELFF.

The V call is TRBV6-1, the J call TRBJ1-1; 10 nucleotides line up with TRBD1. The germline V gene encodes CDR1 MNHNS and CDR2 SASEGT. V shed 4 bases, J shed 0 bases, and the junction held 5 bases outside the gene matches. The CDR3 spans 16 residues. CDR3 loop: CASSVPGQGLNTEAFF. For the CDR3, the DNA is TGTGCCAGCAGTGTCCCGGGACAGGGGCTGAACACTGAAGCTTTCTTT.

This clonotype has a handful of counts. The chain has TRBV6-2 or TRBV6-3 and TRBJ2-3; 10 bases are a match to TRBD1. This CDR3 contains 14 residues. V gave up 8 bases and J gave up 4 bases; unmatched junction bases: 6. Germline-derived CDR1 and CDR2 are MNHEY and SVGEGT. The CDR3 protein is CASSRDRGPDTQYF. CDR3 bases: TGTGCCAGCTCCCGGGACAGGGGTCCAGATACGCAGTATTTT.

V and J are TRBV6-2 or TRBV6-3 and TRBJ1-1; D unresolved. Germline CDR1 and CDR2: MNHEY and SVGEGT. Trimming pared 5 bases from V and 1 base from J, leaving 5 bases between. CDR3 size: 12 residues. CDR3 nucleotides: TGTGCCAGCAGTCGCAGGAACACTGAAGCTTTCTTT. Its translation: CASSRRNTEAFF.

This clonotype was detected ten times or more. The genes are TRBV3-1 and TRBJ2-3, with a weak D call TRBD2 (5 bases). Germline V gene lookup returns CDR1 LGHDT and CDR2 YNNKEL (reference sequence). The CDR3 totals 12 residues. V lost 2 bases to trimming and J lost 7 bases, with 7 bases between them. CDR3: CASSQLGNTQYF. CDR3 nucleotides: TGTGCCAGCAGCCAACTCGGGAATACGCAGTATTTT.

This clonotype has at least ten counts. This chain joins TRBV7-2 and TRBJ2-5, with 7 bases aligning to TRBD2. Germline values: CDR1 SGHTA, CDR2 FQGNSA. The junction had 8 bases not matched to a gene; V was cut back by 5 bases and J by 2 bases. The CDR3 sequence is 15 residues long. CDR3: CASSPAPGGQETQYF. CDR3 nucleotide sequence: TGTGCCAGCAGCCCCGCGCCCGGGGGGCAAGAGACCCAGTACTTC.

This clonotype was seen a few times. V and J are TRBV12-3 or TRBV12-4 and TRBJ2-3; D possibly uses TRBD1 or TRBD2 (5 bases each). This CDR3 region has 12 residues. Between the trimmed V and J ends, which lost 6 bases and 8 bases, there was a span of 12 bases. The CDR3: CASRGPGGTQYF. The CDR3 DNA sequence: TGTGCCAGCAGGGGACCGGGTGGTACGCAGTATTTT.

This clonotype is classed as medium-sized (0.01 to 0.1%). The chain recombines TRBV5-5 with TRBJ2-2; 8 bases are a match to TRBD1. The germline CDR1 and CDR2 sequences are SGHKS and YYEKEE (reference sequence). J gave up 4 bases and V 0 bases, and 8 bases lay outside the gene matches. The CDR3 is 17 residues long. CDR3 in DNA: TGTGCCAGCAGCTTGGATCTGCAGGGGGCCCGCACCGGGGAGCTGTTTTTT. Its translation: CASSLDLQGARTGELFF.

This clonotype was observed a few times. This chain connects TRBV5-1 to TRBJ1-6, with 7 nucleotides matching TRBD1. Per germline, CDR1 SGHRS and CDR2 YFSETQ. This CDR3 is built from 14 residues. J gave up 7 bases and V 4 bases, and 5 bases lay outside the gene matches. The CDR3 DNA follows: TGCGCCAGCAGCCCGACAGGGTTCAATTCACCCCTCCACTTT. This codes for CASSPTGFNSPLHF.

This clonotype has only a few counts. This sequence joins TRBV20-1 and TRBJ1-2; D might be TRBD1 (5 bases). The V end lost 6 bases, the J end lost 3 bases, and 14 bases lay between the germline ends. CDR1 is DFQATT and CDR2 is SNEGSKA in the germline V gene (reference sequence). The CDR3 is made up of 13 amino acids. CDR3 sequence (DNA): TGCAGTGCCGCGGTCGGGACGGACTATGGCTACACCTTC. Translation gives CSAAVGTDYGYTF.

The chain is built from TRBV19 and TRBJ2-7, with unresolved D. V gave up 5 bases and J gave up 0 bases, with 14 bases separating them. The CDR3 is 15 residues long. Germline CDR1 and CDR2: LNHDA and SQIVND (reference sequence). The CDR3 region is CASSLGPGSSYEQYF. The CDR3 region has the DNA TGTGCCAGTAGTCTAGGTCCCGGAAGCTCCTACGAGCAGTACTTC.

The V and J genes are TRBV24-1 and TRBJ2-2; D ambiguous. Trimming cost V 5 bases and J 6 bases, with 12 bases left between them. Germline loops: CDR1 KGHDR, CDR2 SFDVKD. This CDR3 has 14 amino acids. The CDR3 DNA is TGTGCCACCAGTGCCCCGGGTGAAGCCGGGGAGCTGTTTTTT. Its translation: CATSAPGEAGELFF.